This T cell receptor beta chain was recovered during a study of T cells in Graves' hyperthyroidism and ophthalmopathy. Overall study context: Before any treatment, at initial diagnosis, peripheral blood was collected.

Between the trimmed V and J ends, which lost 4 bases and 3 bases, there was a span of 3 bases. Per the germline V gene, CDR1 is SEHNR and CDR2 is FQNEAQ (reference sequence). The CDR3 has 12 amino acids. There were TCR beta CDR3 regions amplified from RNA transcripts. In the first-round RT-PCR of the TCR CDR3, the HTBI primer set was used. TCRdb re-called the multiplex PCR reads through MiXCR, storing one row per CDR3 protein. This sample has about 420,000 distinct CDR3 sequences, with more than 15% found just once. It was considered stable Graves' hyperthyroidism when ophthalmopathy did not progress within 18 months. Participants, patients aged 18 to 65, had newly diagnosed hyperthyroidism with a duration under 2 months. This clonotype was counted only a few times.

This sequence joins TRBV7-9 and TRBJ1-4; the D is unclear. The source material was blood. This sequence was found in a woman between 18 and 29 years old with Graves' hyperthyroidism. CDR3 amino acids: CASSWSNEKLFF. CDR3 nucleotide sequence: TGTGCCAGCAGCTGGTCTAATGAAAAACTGTTTTTT. The variable domain in full, completed from reference TRBV7-9 and TRBJ1-4, reads DTGVSQNPRHKITKRGQNVTFRCDPISEHNRLYWYRQTLGQGPEFLTYFQNEAQLEKSRLLSDRFSAERPKGSFSTLEIQRTEQGDSAMYLCASSWSNEKLFFGSGTQLSVL.